This TCR beta chain was documented in a study of blood T cell repertoires in COVID-19 (dated by TCRdb to the early 2020s). Concerning the study at large: The collaborator samples originated in the United States, Italy and Spain and spanned the acute and convalescent phases of COVID-19. The material from the prospective study consisted of cDNA or gDNA derived from T cells, B-cell-depleted T cells, or PBMCs. Subjects who had been exposed to COVID-19, were actively infected with it, or had recovered from it provided the deeply sampled blood TCRbeta repertoires that made up the dataset. A freely available public database, intended as a resource for researchers studying the immune response to SARS-CoV-2, is where the repertoires were released. Samples came from the ongoing ImmuneRACE study (first 160 participants) plus 1,254 subjects from 6 global collaborators. The sample metadata nearly always contained a de-identified subject ID, COVID-19 status, age in years and sex. Where available, HLA class I and class II types were obtained from metadata supplied by the sample provider rather than from assay-based typing.

Each collaborating institution followed its own protocols to collect whole blood in K2EDTA tubes. Collaborator samples were shipped for TCRbeta analysis as frozen whole blood, isolated PBMCs, or DNA extracted from either sample type. CDR1 and CDR2 (ENHRY, SYGVKD) derive from the germline V gene. The CDR3, cysteine through phenylalanine, is 14 amino acids long. Only the CDR3 portion is preserved as DNA: 42 bases, with reading frame beginning at the first base. V lost 2 bases and J lost 2 bases; the stretch between them is 10 bases long. Turning to this clone: Its target antigen remains unknown. No base-level quality is on record; no much larger clone is a single base apart.

Overall study results and their limits: How much clinical and demographic metadata was included differed by source and by participant, and the metadata was provided uncurated.

The immunoSEQ Assay, a bias-controlled multiplex PCR, was used to amplify TCRbeta CDR3 regions from genomic DNA. Concerning the study's data processing: The number of nucleated cells in each sample was estimated by amplification of reference gene primers within the assay. Sequence reads were collapsed and filtered to measure the absolute abundance of every unique TCRbeta CDR3 rearrangement. For each sample, productive Simpson clonality was calculated as the square root of Simpson's diversity index over productive rearrangements. TCRdb stores this immuneACCESS table with in-frame sequences only. Part of the clones is absent; in the studies checked, under half of the shortfall reflects unresolved V genes, and no reason is known for the rest. V, J and clone size were drawn from that table, and D and trimming were deduced from the DNA. For this sample there are approximately 100,000 clones; about 80% appear just once. The ten largest clones represent around 22% of the sample.

This chain is built from TRBV10-3 and TRBJ2-7; the D gene is possibly TRBD2, with 5 bases matching. The sample comprised peripheral blood. The sequence derives from a man aged 70-80 years with acute or convalescent COVID-19. The base sequence is TGTGCCATCAGTGAGCGGGGAACTCCCTACGAGCAGTACTTC. This gives the protein CAISERGTPYEQYF.